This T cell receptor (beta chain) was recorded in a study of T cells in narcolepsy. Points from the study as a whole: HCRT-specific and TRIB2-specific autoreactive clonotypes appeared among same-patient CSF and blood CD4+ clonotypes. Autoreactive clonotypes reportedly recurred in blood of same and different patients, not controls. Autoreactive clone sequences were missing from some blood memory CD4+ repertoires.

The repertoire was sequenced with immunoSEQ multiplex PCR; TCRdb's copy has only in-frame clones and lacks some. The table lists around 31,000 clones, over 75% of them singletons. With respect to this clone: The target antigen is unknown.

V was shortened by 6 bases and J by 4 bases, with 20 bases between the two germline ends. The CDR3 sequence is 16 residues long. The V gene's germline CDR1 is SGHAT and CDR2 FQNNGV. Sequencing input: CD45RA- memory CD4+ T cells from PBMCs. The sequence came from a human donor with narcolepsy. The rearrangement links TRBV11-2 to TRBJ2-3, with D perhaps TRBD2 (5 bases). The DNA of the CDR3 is TGTGCCAGCAGTTCCAGCTCCGGATTCGGGGCAGATACGCAGTATTTT. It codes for CASSSSSGFGADTQYF.